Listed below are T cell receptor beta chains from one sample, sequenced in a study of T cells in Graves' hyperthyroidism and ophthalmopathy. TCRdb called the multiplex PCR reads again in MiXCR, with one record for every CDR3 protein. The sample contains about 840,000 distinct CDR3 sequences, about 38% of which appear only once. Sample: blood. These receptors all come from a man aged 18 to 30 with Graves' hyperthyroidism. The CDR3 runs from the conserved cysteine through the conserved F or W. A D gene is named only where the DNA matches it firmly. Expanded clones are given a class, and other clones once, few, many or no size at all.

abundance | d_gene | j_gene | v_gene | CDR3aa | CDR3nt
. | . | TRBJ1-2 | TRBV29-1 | CSVEGRNYGYTF | TGCAGCGTAGAAGGGAGAAACTATGGCTACACCTTC
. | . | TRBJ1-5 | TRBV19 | CAWSVRSGQNQPQHF | TGTGCCTGGAGTGTACGATCGGGACAAAATCAGCCCCAGCATTTT
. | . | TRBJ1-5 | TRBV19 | CASSYMENSNQPQHF | TGTGCCAGTAGCTACATGGAGAATAGCAATCAGCCCCAGCATTTT
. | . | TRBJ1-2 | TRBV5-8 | CASSLDRFDGYTF | TGTGCCAGCAGCTTGGACAGATTTGATGGCTACACCTTC
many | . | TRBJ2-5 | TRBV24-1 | CATDNGGETQYF | TGTGCCACCGACAATGGAGGAGAGACCCAGTACTTC
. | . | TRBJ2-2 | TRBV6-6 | CASSSFGDTGELFF | TGTGCCAGCAGCTCCTTCGGAGACACCGGGGAGCTGTTTTTT
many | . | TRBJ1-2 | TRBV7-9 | CASSPSTGVNGYTF | TGTGCCAGCAGCCCATCGACAGGAGTAAACGGCTACACCTTC
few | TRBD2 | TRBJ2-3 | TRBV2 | CASRVGLAGSTDTQYF | TGTGCCAGCCGGGTTGGCCTAGCGGGAAGCACAGATACGCAGTATTTT
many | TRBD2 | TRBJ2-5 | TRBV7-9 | CASSPGLADLETQYF | TGTGCCAGCAGCCCCGGACTAGCGGATCTAGAGACCCAGTACTTC
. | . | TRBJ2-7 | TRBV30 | CAWSRRPLTYEQYF | TGTGCCTGGAGTCGTCGACCCCTGACTTACGAGCAGTACTTC
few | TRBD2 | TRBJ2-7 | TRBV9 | CASSAFSGRISEQYF | TGTGCCAGCAGCGCCTTTAGCGGGAGAATAAGTGAGCAGTACTTC
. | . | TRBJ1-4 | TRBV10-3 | CASSYNLYMTGRNEKLFF | TGTGCCAGCAGTTACAATCTATATATGACAGGCCGGAATGAAAAACTGTTTTTT
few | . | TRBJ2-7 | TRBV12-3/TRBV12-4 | CASSYGENRAFYEQYF | TGTGCCAGCAGTTACGGCGAGAACAGGGCCTTCTACGAGCAGTACTTC
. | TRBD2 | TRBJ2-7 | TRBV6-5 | CATRTSGGAYEQYF | TGTGCCACTCGGACTAGCGGAGGAGCCTACGAGCAGTACTTC
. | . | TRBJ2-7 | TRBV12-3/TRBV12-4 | CASRLSQLYEQYF | TGTGCCAGCAGACTCAGCCAACTCTACGAGCAGTACTTC
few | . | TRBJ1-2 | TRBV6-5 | CATLGGVYGYTF | TGTGCCACCCTCGGGGGAGTATATGGCTACACCTTC
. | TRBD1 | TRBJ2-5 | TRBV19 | CASSLAWTGEVPEETQYF | TGTGCCAGTAGTCTCGCCTGGACAGGGGAAGTTCCGGAGGAGACCCAGTACTTC
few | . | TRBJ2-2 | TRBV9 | CASSAHRETGELFF | TGTGCCAGCAGCGCGCACAGGGAAACCGGGGAGCTGTTTTTT
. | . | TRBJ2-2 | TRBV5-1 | CAIPGPPAGELFF | TGCGCCATCCCGGGACCCCCTGCGGGGGAGCTGTTTTTT
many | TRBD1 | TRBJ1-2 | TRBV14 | CASSQDFRDRDGYTF | TGTGCCAGCAGCCAAGATTTTCGGGACAGGGATGGCTACACCTTC
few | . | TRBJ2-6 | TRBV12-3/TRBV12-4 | CASSTTGPGANVLTF | TGTGCCAGTTCGACTACAGGGCCTGGGGCCAACGTCCTGACTTTC
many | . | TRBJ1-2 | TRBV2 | CASRLSETNYGYTF | TGTGCCAGCAGGTTGTCGGAGACTAACTATGGCTACACCTTC
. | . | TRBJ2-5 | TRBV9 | CASRFRGDQETQYF | TGTGCCAGCAGATTCAGGGGGGACCAAGAGACCCAGTACTTC
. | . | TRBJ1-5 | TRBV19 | CASSRENQPQHF | TGTGCCAGTAGTAGAGAGAATCAGCCCCAGCATTTT
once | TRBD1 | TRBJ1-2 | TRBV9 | CASSLTGGTGPGGYTF | TGTGCCAGCAGCCTCACGGGGGGGACAGGGCCCGGGGGCTACACCTTC
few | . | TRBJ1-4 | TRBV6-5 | CASSSRIEKLFF | TGTGCCAGCAGTTCGAGGATTGAAAAACTGTTTTTT
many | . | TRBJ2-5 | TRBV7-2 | CASSWKDAETQYF | TGTGCCAGCAGTTGGAAAGACGCGGAGACCCAGTACTTC
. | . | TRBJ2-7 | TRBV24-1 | CATRSLPYEQYF | TGTGCCACCAGGAGCTTACCCTACGAGCAGTACTTC
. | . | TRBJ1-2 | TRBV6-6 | CASSFDSGPYGYTF | TGTGCCAGCAGTTTTGACAGCGGGCCCTATGGCTACACCTTC
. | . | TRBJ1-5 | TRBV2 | CASIPGEWEKF | TGTGCCAGCATACCAGGGGAATGGGAGAAATTT
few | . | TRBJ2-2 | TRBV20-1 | CSARDLGTGELFF | TGCAGTGCTAGAGATTTGGGAACCGGGGAGCTGTTTTTT
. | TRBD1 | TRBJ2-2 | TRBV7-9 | CASSLGTGGFTGELFF | TGTGCCAGCAGCTTAGGAACAGGGGGCTTCACCGGGGAGCTGTTTTTT
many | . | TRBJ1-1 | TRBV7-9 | CASSSGGDTEAFF | TGTGCCAGCAGCTCGGGAGGGGACACTGAAGCTTTCTTT
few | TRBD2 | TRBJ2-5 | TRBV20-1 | CSAPAAKRGQETQYF | TGCAGTGCCCCCGCTGCCAAGCGGGGTCAAGAGACCCAGTACTTC
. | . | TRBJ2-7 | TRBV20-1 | CSAEGKSYEQYF | TGCAGTGCTGAGGGCAAATCTTACGAGCAGTACTTC
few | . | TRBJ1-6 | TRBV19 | CASSTQGTSYSPLHF | TGTGCCAGTAGTACGCAGGGGACCTCCTATTCACCCCTCCACTTT
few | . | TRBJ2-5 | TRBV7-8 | CASSFGGQAFQETQYF | TGTGCCAGCAGCTTTGGGGGGCAGGCCTTTCAAGAGACCCAGTACTTC
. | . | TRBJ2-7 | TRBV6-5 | CASSYSTEKGSEQYF | TGTGCCAGCAGTTACTCGACAGAGAAAGGTTCCGAGCAGTACTTC
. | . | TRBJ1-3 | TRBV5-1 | CARPTDGNTIYF | TGCGCCAGGCCGACAGACGGAAACACCATATATTTT
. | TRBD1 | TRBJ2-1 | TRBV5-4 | CASSLYAGGNYNEQFF | TGTGCCAGCAGCTTGTACGCAGGGGGCAACTACAATGAGCAGTTCTTC
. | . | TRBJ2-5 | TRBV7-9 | CASSRGPRDGTQYF | TGTGCCAGCAGCAGAGGGCCACGCGATGGGACCCAGTACTTC
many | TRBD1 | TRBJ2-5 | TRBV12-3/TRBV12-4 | CASSETGGEETQYF | TGTGCCAGCAGTGAGACAGGGGGCGAGGAGACCCAGTACTTC
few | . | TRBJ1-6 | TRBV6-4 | CASSLSRASPLHF | TGTGCCAGCAGTTTAAGCCGAGCTTCACCCCTCCACTTT
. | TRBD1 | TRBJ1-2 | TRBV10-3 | CAITPGQGYTEAFYGYTF | TGTGCCATCACCCCGGGACAGGGTTACACTGAAGCTTTCTATGGCTACACCTTC
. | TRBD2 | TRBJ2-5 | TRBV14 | CASSQGSGGLYQETQYF | TGTGCCAGCAGCCAAGGTAGCGGGGGCCTGTACCAAGAGACCCAGTACTTC